The subject of this entry is one T cell receptor (beta chain). Its antigen is currently unknown. These data are taken from a study of beta chain features in type 1 diabetes. This CDR3 is 16 amino acids long. Germline CDR1 is SGHRS and CDR2 is YFSETQ. The V end lost 0 bases, the J end lost 7 bases, and 20 bases lay between the germline ends. Investigators reverse transcribed all isolated RNA, so they sequenced expressed TCRB transcripts. Sequencing was performed with immunoSEQ multiplex PCR; in TCRdb, only in-frame clones are kept and a portion is missing. The sample holds 140,000 or so clones; approximately 13% are singletons and the top ten take 1.3%. Purity exceeded 98% in all sorted populations. Findings of the study overall: VDJ junctions from patients with type 1 diabetes contained fewer insertions and more deletions. A definitive answer on HLA type influencing TCRB rearrangement was not reached here. All four CD4+ subsets of Type 1 diabetes patients contained TCRB CDR3s that were moderately but significantly shorter.

This TCR came from a man younger than 35 with type 1 diabetes. The specimen was central memory CD4+ T cells from blood. The chain is built from TRBV5-1 and TRBJ2-7; tentatively, D is TRBD1 or TRBD2 (5 bases each). The DNA of the CDR3 is TGCGCCAGCAGCTTGGCCGCAAAAGGAGGCGGACAAGAGCAGTACTTC. Amino acids: CASSLAAKGGGQEQYF.